This TCR beta chain comes out of a study of shared clonotypes between healthy human individuals (TCRdb year 2020). Regarding the study in general: The cohort comprised two women and a few men aged 18 to 49 years. The study deeply sequenced blood TCR repertoires of five healthy adults to estimate repertoire size and the extent of clonotype sharing between individuals. To increase sequencing depth and limit assay-specific biases, different laboratories used diverse techniques to prepare libraries and sequence TCR repertoires. Leukapheresis yielded between about 0.94 and 8.9 billion PBMCs per donor. For each donor, CD4 naive and CD4 memory were each run on three plates, CD8 naive on two plates, and CD8 memory on one plate.

V is pruned by 3 bases and J by 8 bases, leaving 17 bases of the junction without a gene match. The CDR3, from cysteine to phenylalanine, totals 18 residues. Only CDR3 DNA remains: 54 bases, in frame from the first base. Based on the germline V gene (reference sequence), the CDR1 and CDR2 sequences are MNHEY and SMNVEV. On the study overall, not on this receptor specifically: Higher generation probabilities were observed for clonotypes shared by all four sorted-subset donors than for non-shared clonotypes. Even with the large sequencing depth, rarefaction of the sorted-subset datasets indicated that sequencing was incomplete. Naive subsets generally had larger estimated clonotype richness than memory subsets did. Across several donors, approximately 5% of naive CD4, approximately 3.6% of naive CD8, around 2.5% of memory CD4, and approximately 0.4% of memory CD8 clonotypes were shared. Because the study included a small number of donors, the genetic and exposure-history diversity represented was limited. Pairwise subsampling led to the expectation that sequencing depth would affect the degree of clonotype sharing among donors. Sampling was restricted to blood, and TCR repertoires in tissues likely differ from the TCR repertoires found in blood.

The donors were healthy, HIV-negative adults with no recently reported acute infections or vaccinations. Only Caucasian adults living in Nashville, Tennessee, USA were represented among the donors. CD4+ T cells were enriched by magnetic negative selection, after which naive cells were positively selected on CD45RA and the negative fraction was taken as the memory subset. Blood was obtained by leukapheresis, after which PBMCs were separated by Ficoll-Histopaque density gradient centrifugation and cryopreserved in liquid nitrogen vapor phase. Analytical flow cytometry was used to check the purity and quantity of every magnetically sorted T cell population. From each sorted fraction, genomic DNA was isolated and quantified by UV absorbance on a Nanodrop 2000c. Using the deep immunoSEQ assay, multiplex PCR amplified TCR CDR3 regions from genomic DNA. Extracted genomic DNA from each cell subset was distributed evenly across all wells of several immunoSEQ 96-well plates, and each plate was treated as a replicate. Each replicate PCR for sorted subsets received roughly 0.2 ug genomic DNA, equal to tens of thousands of T cell genomes. The purified libraries were quantified using a Qubit 3.0 fluorometer, sized with a Bioanalyzer 2100, and then quantified again using the KAPA Library Quantification kit. A separate single-read 150-cycle Illumina NextSeq 550 flow cell was used to sequence each immunoSEQ 96-well plate. Regarding the original processing steps: Because only junctional sequences without quality scores were contained in the immunoSEQ output, filtering matching that applied to full-length reads could not be performed. Sequences were annotated with PyIR, a Python wrapper for IgBLAST v1.9, using IMGT germline references to assign V/J genes and CDR3. Reads were removed for weak V/J assignments (E-value above 1e-6), missing CDR3, stop codons, out-of-frame junctions, or ambiguous translated residues. V3J clonotypes were defined by identical inferred V gene, J gene, and CDR3 amino acid sequence. The percentage overlap between two repertoires was calculated by dividing the number of shared unique clonotypes by the size of the smaller repertoire. Richness of each repertoire was evaluated using RTK rarefaction, the Chao1 estimator, and Recon v2.1 estimates of unobserved clonotypes. For all TCRbeta clonotypes obtained by the gDNA method from four donors, generation probabilities were computed with OLGA. This immuneACCESS table, as held by TCRdb, lists in-frame sequences with V and J called but not all clones. Of the missing ones, under half trace to an unresolved V gene in checked studies; the others have no known cause. V and J calls and clone size are copied from that table; D and trimming were computed from the DNA. This sample is represented by over a million clones; around 95% of them were singletons. The leading ten clones occupy approximately 1.1% of the sample.

With regard to this clone: Which antigen it targets is not known. No much larger clone exists at a distance of one base, and base qualities are not known.

Input material: naive CD4+ T cells sorted from blood. The cell subset or site label, read with the paper, signifies: CD45RA+ positively selected. Recombination joined TRBV27 with TRBJ2-1, with 9 junctional bases fitting TRBD2. The sequence came from a man aged 30 to 45 in good health. The CDR3 reads as follows: CASSFGRAGGPRGDEQFF. The sequence in DNA is TGTGCCAGCAGTTTTGGTCGGGCGGGAGGGCCTCGGGGGGATGAGCAGTTCTTC.